The 16 T cell receptor beta chains presented below share a single source sample, sequenced in a study of shared clonotypes between healthy human individuals. CD45RO-negative, CCR7-selected cells formed the naive CD8 fraction, which excluded terminally differentiated effector memory CD45RA+ cells. TCRdb keeps only in-frame clones here, not all; method: immunoSEQ multiplex PCR. The data show around 550,000 clones, 90% to 95% seen once. The sequencing sample was made of naive CD8+ T cells sorted from blood. The receptors were sampled from a woman aged 30 to 39 in good health.

The sample holds one count of this clone. The V call is TRBV1, the J call TRBJ1-1. TRBV1 is tagged as a pseudogene. The CDR3 runs 15 residues. In DNA form, the CDR3 reads TGCACCAGCACCAAGACAGCCCCCGGGGTCACTGAAGCTTTCTTT. Translation: CTSTKTAPGVTEAFF.

This chain connects TRBV5-4 to TRBJ2-7; tentative D call: TRBD1 (6 bases). The CDR3 length is 12 residues. Germline loops: CDR1 SGHNT, CDR2 YYREEE (reference sequence). Trimming pared 5 bases from V and 2 bases from J, leaving 8 bases between. Here the CDR3 reads CASSGTTYEQYF. In nucleotides, the CDR3 is TGTGCCAGCAGTGGGACAACCTACGAGCAGTACTTC. The complete variable domain, with remaining parts taken from reference TRBV5-4 and TRBJ2-7, reads ETGVTQSPTHLIKTRGQQVTLRCSSQSGHNTVSWYQQALGQGPQFIFQYYREEENGRGNFPPRFSGLQFPNYSSELNVNALELDDSALYLCASSGTTYEQYFGPGTRLTVT.

A word on this clone: Other DNA sequences within the sample encode an identical CDR3. V gene TRBV19 combines with J gene TRBJ2-7; a possible D gene is TRBD2 (6 bases). V was trimmed by 7 bases and J by 3 bases, leaving 16 bases between them. The CDR3 loop spans 14 amino acids. Germline V gene sequence: CDR1 LNHDA, CDR2 SQIVND (reference sequence). In nucleotides, the CDR3 is TGTGCCAGTACCGCCGGGACTGGGGGCTACGAGCAGTACTTC. It encodes CASTAGTGGYEQYF. The entire variable domain, with the rest obtained from reference TRBV19 and TRBJ2-7, is as follows: DGGITQSPKYLFRKEGQNVTLSCEQNLNHDAMYWYRQDPGQGLRLIYYSQIVNDFQKGDIAEGYSVSREKKESFPLTVTSAQKNPTAFYLCASTAGTGGYEQYFGPGTRLTVT.

J is TRBJ1-4 and V is TRBV11-2; tentatively, D is TRBD1 (5 bases). The CDR3 is 14 amino acids. With 1 base removed from V and 5 bases from J, the gap between germline ends came to 8 bases. Germline lookup yields CDR1 SGHAT and CDR2 FQNNGV. CDR3: CASSLAWGNEKLFF. In nucleotides, the CDR3 is TGTGCCAGCAGCTTAGCATGGGGCAATGAAAAACTGTTTTTT.

This clone appeared once. The chain carries TRBV27 and TRBJ1-2; the D is unclear. The length of the CDR3 is 14 residues. V lost 2 bases and J lost 0, with 7 bases in between. Germline loops: CDR1 MNHEY, CDR2 SMNVEV (reference sequence). CDR3 loop: CASSLAFSNYGYTF. DNA for the CDR3: TGTGCCAGCAGTTTAGCTTTCTCTAACTATGGCTACACCTTC.

This chain joins TRBV4-1 and TRBJ1-2; D not certain. With 0 bases removed from V and 6 bases from J, the gap between germline ends came to 5 bases. Germline-derived CDR1 and CDR2 are MGHRA and YSYEKL. The CDR3 is made up of 12 amino acids. The CDR3 reads CASSQDLDGYTF. In nucleotides, the CDR3 is TGCGCCAGCAGCCAAGATCTGGATGGCTACACCTTC.

The chain joins TRBV7-9 to TRBJ2-5; the D is unclear. Germline loops: CDR1 SEHNR, CDR2 FQNEAQ (reference sequence). The length of the CDR3 is 16 residues. V gave up 1 base and J gave up 5 bases, with 17 bases separating them. This chain's CDR3 is CASSLGVIPRVETQYF. CDR3 DNA sequence: TGTGCCAGCAGCTTAGGAGTTATCCCTAGGGTGGAGACCCAGTACTTC.

This chain connects TRBV18 to TRBJ2-7; 11 bases are a match to TRBD2. Germline V lookup: CDR1 KGHSH, CDR2 LQKENI. The length of the CDR3 is 17 residues. The V gene end was trimmed by 4 bases and the J gene end by 3 bases; junction bases not matched to a gene: 11. The CDR3 DNA is TGTGCCAGCTCACTTAGCGGGAGGGCCCCCGAAGACTACGAGCAGTACTTC. Protein sequence: CASSLSGRAPEDYEQYF.

The chain employs TRBV14 and TRBJ2-1; D perhaps matches TRBD1 (5 bases). The CDR3 is 15 residues long. The V gene lost 0 bases and the J gene lost 8 bases, with 14 bases spanning the gap. Germline CDR1 and CDR2: SGHDN and FVKESK. This chain's CDR3 is CASSQESGFTYEQFF. The CDR3 coding sequence is TGTGCCAGCAGCCAAGAGTCAGGGTTTACATATGAGCAGTTCTTC.

The chain recombines TRBV28 with TRBJ2-1; 10 nucleotides match TRBD2. The V and J ends lost 2 bases and 6 bases, in that order; junction bases with no gene match: 10. CDR3 length: 17 residues. Germline loops: CDR1 MDHEN, CDR2 SYDVKM. In nucleotides, the CDR3 is TGTGCCAGCAGTTTAAGCCCCCAGCGGGAGGGAGGCAATGAGCAGTTCTTC. Protein: CASSLSPQREGGNEQFF.

The rearrangement joins TRBV19 to TRBJ2-3; 9 nucleotides line up with TRBD2. The germline gives CDR1 LNHDA, CDR2 SQIVND (reference sequence). J was trimmed by 0 bases and V by 6 bases; bases with no gene match: 10. The CDR3 consists of 17 residues. CDR3 in DNA: TGTGCCAGTAGCACCCCGTTAGCGGGAGCCAGCACAGATACGCAGTATTTT. It specifies CASSTPLAGASTDTQYF.

In the case of this clone: The junction does not match germline at one end; this may be a read error. The V gene is TRBV28, the J gene TRBJ2-7, with D perhaps being TRBD1 or TRBD2 (5 bases each). The CDR3 has 12 amino acids. The germline V gene encodes CDR1 MDHEN and CDR2 SYDVKM. The CDR3 nucleotides are TGTGCCAGCAGTTTCTCCGGGACCGGGTTACCGTTC. Its translation: CASSFSGTGLPF.

The gene calls are TRBV7-9 and TRBJ1-6; D is ambiguous. Germline lookup yields CDR1 SEHNR and CDR2 FQNEAQ (reference sequence). Trimming removed 9 bases at V and 10 bases at J, with 10 bases between. There are 11 residues in the CDR3. The CDR3 spells CASSKASPLHF. CDR3 sequence (DNA): TGTGCCAGTTCGAAAGCATCACCCCTCCACTTT.

The chain is built from TRBV28 and TRBJ2-7, with D perhaps matching TRBD2 (6 bases). V lost 1 base to trimming and J lost 2 bases, with 9 bases between them. The CDR3 runs to 14 residues. Germline CDR1 reads MDHEN; CDR2 reads SYDVKM. CDR3 bases: TGTGCCAGCAGTTTATATCGCGGGGCCTACGAGCAGTACTTC. This codes for CASSLYRGAYEQYF.

The chain uses TRBV7-6 and TRBJ2-1; D gene unclear. Per the germline V gene, CDR1 is SGHVS and CDR2 is FNYEAQ. V gave up 5 bases and J gave up 6 bases, with 11 bases separating them. This CDR3 has 13 residues. CDR3 in DNA: TGTGCCAGCAGCGTCATGGCCGTCAATGAGCAGTTCTTC. Protein: CASSVMAVNEQFF.

The chain has TRBV7-9 and TRBJ1-5; TRBD1 might be the D (5 bases). The V gene's germline CDR1 is SEHNR and CDR2 FQNEAQ (reference sequence). This CDR3 comprises 13 residues. V lost 1 base and J lost 6, with 7 bases in between. CDR3 nucleotides: TGTGCCAGCAGCTTAGACGGGGGTCAGCCCCAGCATTTT. This translates into CASSLDGGQPQHF. Complete variable domain (other parts from reference TRBV7-9 and TRBJ1-5): DTGVSQNPRHKITKRGQNVTFRCDPISEHNRLYWYRQTLGQGPEFLTYFQNEAQLEKSRLLSDRFSAERPKGSFSTLEIQRTEQGDSAMYLCASSLDGGQPQHFGDGTRLSIL.